Given below is one T cell receptor beta chain in context. What it binds is not known. These data belong to a study of blood T cells in healthy people across ages. Sample-barcoded 5' priming and a J-beta primer mix drove a second PCR of about 6 to 11 cycles. TCRdb passed the 5' RACE reads through MiXCR, listing each CDR3 protein once. The sample consists of under 1,000,000 distinct CDR3 sequences, 46% of them appearing once. Germline V CDR1 and CDR2: SGHNT, YYREEE (reference sequence). The CDR3 is made up of 16 amino acids. Unmatched junction bases numbered 16, after V lost 1 base and J lost 9 bases. The study's findings and limits: More naive CD4+ cells and higher diversity were found in long-lived than in aged donors.

The chain links TRBV5-4 to TRBJ2-7, with 7 bases aligning to TRBD2. The sequence was collected from a man older than 75 in good health. The sequenced sample was blood. Here the CDR3 reads CASSLPLADPYERQYF. The CDR3 coding sequence is TGTGCCAGCAGCTTGCCCCTAGCGGACCCCTACGAGAGGCAGTACTTC.